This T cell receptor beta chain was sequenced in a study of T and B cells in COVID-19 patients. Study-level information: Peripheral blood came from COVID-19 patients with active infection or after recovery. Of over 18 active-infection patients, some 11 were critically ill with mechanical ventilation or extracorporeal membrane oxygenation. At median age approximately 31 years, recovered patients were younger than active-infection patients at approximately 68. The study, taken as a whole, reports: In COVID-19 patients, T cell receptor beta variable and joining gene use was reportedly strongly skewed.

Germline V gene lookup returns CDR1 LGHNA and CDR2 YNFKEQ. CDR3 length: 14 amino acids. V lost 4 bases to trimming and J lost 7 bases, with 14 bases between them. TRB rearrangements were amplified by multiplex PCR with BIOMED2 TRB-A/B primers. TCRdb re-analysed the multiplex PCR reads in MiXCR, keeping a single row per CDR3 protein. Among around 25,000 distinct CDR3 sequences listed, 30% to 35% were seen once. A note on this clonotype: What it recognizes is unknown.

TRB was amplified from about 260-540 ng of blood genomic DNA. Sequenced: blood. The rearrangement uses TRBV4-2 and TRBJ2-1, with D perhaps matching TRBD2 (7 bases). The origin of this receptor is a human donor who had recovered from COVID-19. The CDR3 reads CASSPAGAGNEQFF. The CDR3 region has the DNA TGTGCCAGCAGCCCCGCGGGGGCGGGGAATGAGCAGTTCTTC.